The rows below give T cell receptor beta chains drawn from one sample of a study of T-cell memory formation after mild COVID-19. TCRdb reanalysed the 5' RACE reads using MiXCR and keeps one entry per CDR3 protein. Altogether around 190,000 distinct CDR3 sequences are present, around 18% being singletons, with the ten largest covering roughly 3.8%. Source material: PBMCs or a T cell subset sorted from them (not recorded which). The receptor source for this set is a man younger than 30 who had mild COVID-19 (a few samples of this study predate the infection). Cell type and time point are not known. Both conserved end residues are part of each CDR3. Fields, in order: J gene, V gene, D gene, clone size, CDR3 protein, CDR3 DNA. D genes are given only for firm matches. Only part of the rows carry a size: once, few, many, or a class if the clone is expanded.

j_gene: TRBJ1-4; v_gene: TRBV4-2; d_gene: -; abundance: -; CDR3aa: CASSQGGNWEGEKLFF; CDR3nt: TGTGCCAGCAGCCAAGGTGGGAACTGGGAGGGTGAAAAACTGTTTTTT
j_gene: TRBJ1-2; v_gene: TRBV11-2; d_gene: -; abundance: few; CDR3aa: CASSLDLGTAINYGYTF; CDR3nt: TGTGCCAGCAGCTTAGATCTGGGGACGGCTATTAACTATGGCTACACCTTC
j_gene: TRBJ1-2; v_gene: TRBV6-5; d_gene: TRBD1; abundance: -; CDR3aa: CASSYWTGPGYGYTF; CDR3nt: TGTGCCAGCAGTTACTGGACAGGGCCAGGCTATGGCTACACCTTC
j_gene: TRBJ2-5; v_gene: TRBV4-3; d_gene: -; abundance: -; CDR3aa: CASSQVGGETQYF; CDR3nt: TGCGCCAGCAGCCAGGTCGGTGGAGAGACCCAGTACTTC
j_gene: TRBJ2-3; v_gene: TRBV20-1; d_gene: -; abundance: -; CDR3aa: CSARQGTTDTQYF; CDR3nt: TGCAGTGCTCGGCAGGGGACCACAGATACGCAGTATTTT
j_gene: TRBJ2-7; v_gene: TRBV19; d_gene: TRBD1; abundance: -; CDR3aa: CASGMGDRYEQYF; CDR3nt: TGTGCCAGTGGGATGGGGGACAGATACGAGCAGTACTTC
j_gene: TRBJ1-2; v_gene: TRBV18; d_gene: -; abundance: -; CDR3aa: CASSPPEVGASPYGYTF; CDR3nt: TGTGCCAGCTCACCACCGGAGGTGGGGGCGTCCCCATATGGCTACACCTTC
j_gene: TRBJ2-3; v_gene: TRBV3-1; d_gene: -; abundance: -; CDR3aa: CASSQEGTDTQYF; CDR3nt: TGTGCCAGCAGCCAAGAAGGTACAGATACGCAGTATTTT
j_gene: TRBJ2-3; v_gene: TRBV7-3; d_gene: -; abundance: few; CDR3aa: CASSARITDTQYF; CDR3nt: TGTGCCAGCAGTGCCAGGATCACAGATACGCAGTATTTT
j_gene: TRBJ1-5; v_gene: TRBV7-9; d_gene: TRBD1; abundance: many; CDR3aa: CASSRQGNQPQHF; CDR3nt: TGTGCCAGCAGCCGACAGGGGAATCAGCCCCAGCATTTT
j_gene: TRBJ2-3; v_gene: TRBV19; d_gene: -; abundance: -; CDR3aa: CASRDSGRTDTQYF; CDR3nt: TGTGCCAGTAGAGACAGTGGCCGCACAGATACGCAGTATTTT
j_gene: TRBJ2-3; v_gene: TRBV7-2; d_gene: TRBD2; abundance: many; CDR3aa: CAATSGVLPDTQYF; CDR3nt: TGTGCAGCTACTAGCGGGGTCTTACCAGATACGCAGTATTTT
j_gene: TRBJ2-5; v_gene: TRBV5-6; d_gene: -; abundance: many; CDR3aa: CASSSRGDQETQYF; CDR3nt: TGTGCCAGCAGCTCCAGGGGGGACCAAGAGACCCAGTACTTC
j_gene: TRBJ1-1; v_gene: TRBV10-3; d_gene: -; abundance: -; CDR3aa: CAISSGSGTEAFF; CDR3nt: TGTGCCATATCCTCAGGGTCGGGGACTGAAGCTTTCTTT
j_gene: TRBJ2-3; v_gene: TRBV7-2; d_gene: -; abundance: -; CDR3aa: CASSLVPADTQYF; CDR3nt: TGTGCCAGCAGCTTAGTCCCCGCGGATACGCAGTATTTT
j_gene: TRBJ2-1; v_gene: TRBV10-3; d_gene: -; abundance: -; CDR3aa: CAISAVPYNEQFF; CDR3nt: TGTGCCATCAGTGCCGTACCCTACAATGAGCAGTTCTTC
j_gene: TRBJ2-1; v_gene: TRBV11-1; d_gene: -; abundance: many; CDR3aa: CASSLGPSGTDLNEQFF; CDR3nt: TGTGCCAGCAGCCTTGGACCCTCCGGGACGGACCTCAATGAGCAGTTCTTC
j_gene: TRBJ1-2; v_gene: TRBV7-2; d_gene: -; abundance: few; CDR3aa: CASSLARTDLYGYTF; CDR3nt: TGTGCCAGCAGCTTAGCCAGGACAGACCTGTATGGCTACACCTTC
j_gene: TRBJ1-1; v_gene: TRBV5-1; d_gene: -; abundance: -; CDR3aa: CASSMTASPEAFF; CDR3nt: TGCGCCAGCAGCATGACGGCGAGCCCTGAAGCTTTCTTT
j_gene: TRBJ1-2; v_gene: TRBV5-1; d_gene: -; abundance: -; CDR3aa: CASSLAGPGGYTF; CDR3nt: TGCGCCAGCAGCTTGGCGGGGCCCGGTGGCTACACCTTC
j_gene: TRBJ2-7; v_gene: TRBV5-1; d_gene: -; abundance: -; CDR3aa: CASSLGQLLSEQYF; CDR3nt: TGCGCCAGCAGCTTGGGACAGCTTCTTAGCGAGCAGTACTTC
j_gene: TRBJ1-1; v_gene: TRBV5-1; d_gene: -; abundance: many; CDR3aa: CASSGAVSDTEAFF; CDR3nt: TGCGCCAGCAGCGGGGCCGTTTCGGACACTGAAGCTTTCTTT